The clone carrying this T cell receptor (beta chain) has at least ten counts. This entry is derived from a study of T cell repertoires in cytomegalovirus infection. Looking at the study overall: Matching HLA type, along with CMV infection, was indicated by public TCR beta signatures.

Trimming shortened V by 6 bases and J by 4 bases, and 13 bases separated the two germline ends. This CDR3 is 14 amino acids long. From germline, CDR1 is MNHNS and CDR2 SASEGT. TCRdb redid the calling of the reads with MiXCR, one entry per CDR3 protein. The sample includes nearly 550,000 distinct CDR3 sequences, 16% of them seen just once. The sequencing input was CD8+ T cells from PBMCs. This sequence joins TRBV6-1 and TRBJ1-5, with D unclear. This receptor was identified in a human donor in good health (CMV status not recorded). Some clones in this sample may be carry-over from other donors' samples. The CDR3 nucleotides read TGTGCCAGCAGCCCTGGTCCTGTGAATCAGCCCCAGCATTTT. Translation: CASSPGPVNQPQHF.